This TCR beta chain was retrieved from a study of blood T cell repertoires in COVID-19. The wider study: Samples came from the United States, Italy and Spain, spanning acute and convalescent COVID-19. Sources were T cells, B-cell-depleted T cells, or PBMCs; the material itself was cDNA or gDNA.

CDR3 length: 15 residues. CDR1 LNHDA and CDR2 SQIVND come from the germline V gene (reference sequence). Trimming removed 4 bases from V and 5 bases from J; junction bases left unmatched: 10. Authors' analysis steps: The authors estimated nucleated cell counts from reference gene primer amplification. TCRdb's copy holds only in-frame clones and misses some; the assay was immunoSEQ multiplex PCR. Clone size and V and J calls were adopted from that table, with D and trimming inferred from the DNA. The profile shows 35,000 to 45,000 clones, approximately 86% of them singletons. This receptor was identified in a man aged 35 to 55 with active COVID-19. The sequencing sample was made of peripheral blood. This chain uses TRBV19 with TRBJ1-1; 7 bases agree with TRBD1. The CDR3 sequence is CASSTPRQGATEAFF. DNA for the CDR3: TGTGCCAGTAGTACCCCGCGACAGGGCGCAACTGAAGCTTTCTTT.